The present T cell receptor (beta chain) was sequenced within a study of blood T cell repertoires in COVID-19. Sequencing used immunoSEQ multiplex PCR; TCRdb keeps in-frame clones, though not all of them. The sample has 130,000 or so clones; more than 75% are singletons. Germline loops: CDR1 MNHEY, CDR2 SVGAGI. Trimming pared 8 bases from V and 0 bases from J, leaving 13 bases between. There are 14 residues in the CDR3. Sequences were obtained from peripheral blood. The chain carries TRBV6-5 and TRBJ1-2; tentative D call: TRBD1 (5 bases). This clonotype was obtained from a human donor in a cohort sampled during active COVID-19. CDR3 protein: CASAPTVSNYGYTF. CDR3 nucleotides: TGTGCCAGCGCCCCGACAGTTTCTAACTATGGCTACACCTTC.